This T cell receptor (beta chain) comes out of a study of CD4 T cells in relation to SARS-CoV-2 and coronaviruses. Study-wide results and limits: Around 62% of donors had memory CD4+ clonotypes crossrecognizing SARS-CoV-2 and common cold coronavirus spike.

Using immunoSEQ multiplex PCR, the repertoire was profiled, and TCRdb retains in-frame clones only, with some absent. There are 35,000 to 40,000 clones in the sample; approximately 90% occur only once, and approximately 8.8% lies in the top ten. In regard to this clone: The antigen is not known.

The sequenced sample consisted of memory CD4+ T cells from PBMCs. This sequence originates from an adult with COVID-19.

The CDR3 bases are TGTGCCAGCTCTCAAGATCTAAGACAATCTAGGGCAACTAATGAAAAACTGTTTTTT. Translated: CASSQDLRQSRATNEKLFF. V and J are TRBV18 and TRBJ1-4; no firm D call. The CDR3 has 19 amino acids. CDR1 and CDR2 from the germline V gene are KGHSH and LQKENI. The V gene lost 6 bases and the J gene lost 0 bases, with 23 bases spanning the gap.